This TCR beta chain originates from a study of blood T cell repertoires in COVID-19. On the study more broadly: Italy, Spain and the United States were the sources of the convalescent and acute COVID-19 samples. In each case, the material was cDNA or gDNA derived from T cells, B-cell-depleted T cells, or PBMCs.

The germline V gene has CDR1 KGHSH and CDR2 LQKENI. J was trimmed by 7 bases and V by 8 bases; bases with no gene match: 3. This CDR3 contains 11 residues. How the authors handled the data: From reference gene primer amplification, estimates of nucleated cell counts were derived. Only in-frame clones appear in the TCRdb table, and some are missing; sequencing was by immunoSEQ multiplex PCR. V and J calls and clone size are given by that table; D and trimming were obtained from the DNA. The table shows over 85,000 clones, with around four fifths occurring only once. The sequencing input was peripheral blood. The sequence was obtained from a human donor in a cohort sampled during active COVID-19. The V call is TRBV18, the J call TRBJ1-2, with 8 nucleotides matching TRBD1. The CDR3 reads CASADRVGYTF. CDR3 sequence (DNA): TGTGCCAGCGCGGACAGGGTTGGCTACACCTTC.